A single sample gave rise to the 18 T cell receptor beta chains below, sequenced in a study of cytomegalovirus exposure and HLA in healthy donors. It was with 60 Vbeta and 13 Jbeta primers that the PCR ran. Sequenced by immunoSEQ multiplex PCR; TCRdb stores in-frame clones only, minus some. The top ten hold about 12% of the sample, which has roughly 120,000 clones, more than 60% seen once. The specimen was PBMCs. The receptors derive from a woman aged 55-70 years in good health and CMV-seropositive.

V gene TRBV5-1 combines with J gene TRBJ2-2; no clear D. CDR1 SGHRS and CDR2 YFSETQ come from the germline V gene. The V gene lost 8 bases and the J gene lost 2 bases, with 16 bases spanning the gap. CDR3 size: 15 residues. DNA of the CDR3: TGCGCCAGTTCCGCGTCGGCGGCAAACACCGGGGAGCTGTTTTTT. This codes for CASSASAANTGELFF.

This CDR3 reads CAASSGVTQYF. The CDR3 DNA reads as TGTGCCGCTTCTAGCGGGGTAACGCAGTATTTT. This chain uses TRBV4-2 with TRBJ2-3; 9 bases are shared with TRBD2. Germline lookup yields CDR1 LGHNA and CDR2 YNFKEQ. The length of the CDR3 is 11 residues. Trimming took 11 bases from V and 9 from J; bases not matched to a gene: 6.

The CDR3 loop reads CASSAAGTTSYLPTYEQYF. The DNA of the CDR3 is TGCGCCAGCAGCGCTGCCGGGACTACCTCTTACCTTCCCACCTACGAGCAGTACTTC. The chain employs TRBV5-1 and TRBJ2-7; 7 bases agree with TRBD2. The V gene end was trimmed by 4 bases and the J gene end by 2 bases; junction bases not matched to a gene: 21. The germline gives CDR1 SGHRS, CDR2 YFSETQ. This CDR3 has 19 residues.

The J gene is TRBJ2-7, the V gene TRBV25-1, with 7 bases lining up with TRBD1. V lost 6 bases to trimming and J lost 3 bases; unmatched junction nucleotides: 8. The CDR3 extends over 14 amino acids. The V gene's germline CDR1 is MGHDK and CDR2 SYGVNS. CDR3 loop: CASSMTGMIYEQYF. The CDR3 nucleotides are TGTGCCAGCAGCATGACAGGGATGATCTACGAGCAGTACTTC.

This chain uses TRBV11-3 with TRBJ2-1; the D is unclear. Between the trimmed V and J ends, which lost 1 base and 5 bases, there was a span of 6 bases. From germline, CDR1 is SGHNT and CDR2 YENEEA. The CDR3 sequence is 13 residues long. CDR3 sequence: CASSLGRDNEQFF. In nucleotides, the CDR3 is TGTGCCAGCAGCTTAGGTCGTGACAATGAGCAGTTCTTC.

This clone appeared once. V gene TRBV19 combines with J gene TRBJ2-4; 11 bases match TRBD1. CDR1 LNHDA and CDR2 SQIVND come from the germline V gene (reference sequence). This CDR3 comprises 17 residues. The ends lost 5 bases at V and 7 bases at J; junction bases unmatched: 13. The chain's CDR3 is CASSAPVDRGPLNIQYF. The CDR3 DNA follows: TGTGCCAGTAGTGCCCCTGTGGACAGGGGGCCGCTTAACATTCAGTACTTC.

This clone was observed once. The chain links TRBV7-9 to TRBJ1-2, with TRBD1 matching over 8 bases. CDR3 length: 14 amino acids. CDR1 and CDR2 from the germline V gene are SEHNR and FQNEAQ (reference sequence). The V and J ends lost 5 bases and 4 bases, in that order; junction bases with no gene match: 6. CDR3 sequence (DNA): TGTGCCAGCAGCAAGGGACAGGTTGGCTATGGCTACACCTTC. This sequence encodes CASSKGQVGYGYTF.

This chain uses TRBV9 with TRBJ2-1; 10 bases are a match to TRBD2. Germline trimming cut 4 bases from V and 6 bases from J; bases unmatched to any gene: 13. This CDR3 comprises 17 residues. Germline V gene data show CDR1 as SGDLS and CDR2 as YYNGEE. The CDR3 DNA is TGTGCCAGCAGCCCACACGGGGGGACTAGCGAGATCAATGAGCAGTTCTTC. Protein: CASSPHGGTSEINEQFF. Complete variable domain (other parts from reference TRBV9 and TRBJ2-1): DSGVTQTPKHLITATGQRVTLRCSPRSGDLSVYWYQQSLDQGLQFLIQYYNGEERAKGNILERFSAQQFPDLHSELNLSSLELGDSALYFCASSPHGGTSEINEQFFGPGTRLTVL.

V gene TRBV18 combines with J gene TRBJ1-1; weak D call: TRBD1 (5 bases). Germline CDR1 reads KGHSH; CDR2 reads LQKENI. The V gene lost 0 bases and the J gene lost 0 bases, with 14 bases spanning the gap. The CDR3 has 17 amino acids. The CDR3 here is CASSPPGVGPMNTEAFF. The CDR3 nucleotides read TGTGCCAGCTCACCACCTGGGGTGGGGCCTATGAACACTGAAGCTTTCTTT.

V gene TRBV6-5 combines with J gene TRBJ2-3; D is unclear. Germline CDR1 reads MNHEY; CDR2 reads SVGAGI. The CDR3 is 14 residues long. Trimming took off 5 bases at V and 6 bases at J, with 15 bases between the two ends. CDR3 DNA: TGTGCCAGCAGTCCCTCCCCCTGGGCCGATACGCAGTATTTT. Its protein product is CASSPSPWADTQYF.

The V call is TRBV7-9, the J call TRBJ2-5; 11 bases agree with TRBD2. CDR3 length: 14 residues. J gave up 7 bases and V 8 bases, and 9 bases lay outside the gene matches. Per the germline V gene, CDR1 is SEHNR and CDR2 is FQNEAQ (reference sequence). CDR3 sequence reads: CASGFSGGGATQYF. In nucleotides, the CDR3 is TGTGCCAGCGGATTTAGCGGGGGGGGAGCGACCCAGTACTTC.

This rearrangement joins TRBV7-9 to TRBJ2-1, with D possibly TRBD2 on 6 matching bases. The germline gives CDR1 SEHNR, CDR2 FQNEAQ (reference sequence). This CDR3 spans 15 amino acids. Trimming took 2 bases from V and 3 from J, leaving 11 bases between them. The CDR3 protein is CASSLHRDFYNEQFF. CDR3 DNA sequence: TGTGCCAGCAGCTTACATCGGGACTTCTACAATGAGCAGTTCTTC.

The CDR3 loop is CASSVATGGGNTIYF. Written as DNA, the CDR3 is TGTGCCAGCAGCGTAGCTACGGGAGGGGGAAACACCATATATTTT. The chain couples TRBV9 to TRBJ1-3; D is uncertain. Trimming took 0 bases from V and 4 from J, leaving 11 bases between them. There are 15 residues in the CDR3. Per germline, CDR1 SGDLS and CDR2 YYNGEE.

The rearrangement joins TRBV10-3 to TRBJ1-1; 9 bases align to TRBD1. The junction had 4 bases not matched to a gene; V was cut back by 2 bases and J by 3 bases. There are 15 residues in the CDR3. Per germline, CDR1 ENHRY and CDR2 SYGVKD. The CDR3: CAISEPGQGYTEAFF. CDR3 sequence (DNA): TGTGCCATCAGTGAGCCGGGACAGGGTTACACTGAAGCTTTCTTT.

V usage is TRBV5-4 and J usage is TRBJ2-7; 7 bases are shared with TRBD1. This CDR3 has 13 amino acids. With 4 bases clipped from V and 3 bases from J, the junction kept 4 bases outside the gene matches. CDR1 and CDR2 from the germline V gene are SGHNT and YYREEE (reference sequence). The chain's CDR3 is CASSRDSGYEQYF. The CDR3 DNA follows: TGTGCCAGCAGCCGGGACAGCGGCTACGAGCAGTACTTC.

The chain combines TRBV15 with TRBJ1-1; TRBD1 is a possible D gene (6 bases). The germline CDR1 and CDR2 sequences are LNHNV and YYDKDF (reference sequence). V lost 1 base and J lost 11, with 11 bases in between. The CDR3 spans 12 residues. This CDR3 reads CATSRVAGGAFF. CDR3 coding DNA: TGTGCCACCAGCAGAGTAGCGGGGGGCGCTTTCTTT.

The chain recombines TRBV7-6 with TRBJ1-1, with 7 bases matching TRBD1. Trimming removed 11 bases from V and 4 bases from J; junction bases left unmatched: 13. Per germline, CDR1 SGHVS and CDR2 FNYEAQ. This CDR3 spans 14 amino acids. This CDR3 is CAVESNRGGTEAFF. The CDR3 nucleotides read TGTGCCGTAGAGTCTAACAGGGGAGGCACTGAAGCTTTCTTT.

The J gene is TRBJ1-5, the V gene TRBV19, with D perhaps TRBD1 (6 bases). Trimming removed 5 bases from V and 0 bases from J, with 8 bases in between. Germline V gives CDR1 LNHDA, CDR2 SQIVND (reference sequence). This CDR3 spans 14 amino acids. The CDR3 DNA is TGTGCCAGTAGTTGGGACAATAGCAATCAGCCCCAGCATTTT. Protein: CASSWDNSNQPQHF.